The rows below give T cell receptor beta chains drawn from one sample of a study of blood T cell repertoires in COVID-19. The assay was immunoSEQ multiplex PCR, and TCRdb's table has in-frame clones only and misses some. The sample records over 12,000 clones, approximately 83% being singletons. Sequencing was performed on peripheral blood. These receptors were collected from a human donor in a cohort sampled during active COVID-19. CDR3s include the opening cysteine and the closing phenylalanine or tryptophan. D genes are given only for firm matches. Rows give clone size only sometimes, using once, few, many, or a class for an expanded clone.

D | J | V | size | CDR3 | DNA
- | TRBJ2-3 | TRBV7-2 | - | CASSLSLARRDTQYF | TGTGCCAGCAGCTTAAGCCTAGCGAGGAGAGATACGCAGTATTTT
- | TRBJ2-5 | TRBV5-1 | - | CASSNGRGETQYF | TGCGCCAGCAGCAATGGGAGGGGGGAGACCCAGTACTTC
TRBD1 | TRBJ2-2 | TRBV7-2 | - | CASSFTGGIGGELFF | TGTGCCAGCAGCTTCACAGGGGGAATCGGCGGGGAGCTGTTTTTT
TRBD2 | TRBJ2-7 | TRBV15 | once | CATSRGLAGGWEQYF | TGTGCCACCAGCCGCGGGCTAGCGGGGGGTTGGGAGCAGTACTTC
- | TRBJ2-5 | TRBV7-3 | - | CATSKSAGETQYF | TGTGCCACTTCAAAGTCGGCAGGAGAGACCCAGTACTTC
TRBD1 | TRBJ1-1 | TRBV19 | - | CASTTHYLGQGRTEAFF | TGTGCCAGTACGACACACTACCTGGGACAGGGGAGGACTGAAGCTTTCTTT
TRBD1 | TRBJ2-7 | TRBV7-2 | - | CASSLGPRDSYYEQYF | TGTGCCAGCAGCTTAGGCCCACGGGACAGCTACTACGAGCAGTACTTC
- | TRBJ1-2 | TRBV5-5 | few | CASSFAGHIYGYTF | TGTGCCAGCAGCTTCGCTGGACATATCTATGGCTACACCTTC
- | TRBJ2-7 | TRBV4-2 | - | CASSPNAQVGFYEQYF | TGTGCCAGCAGCCCCAACGCCCAGGTGGGTTTCTACGAGCAGTACTTC
- | TRBJ2-3 | TRBV4-2 | - | CASSQEVAGQGDTQYF | TGTGCCAGCAGCCAAGAGGTGGCTGGGCAAGGAGATACGCAGTATTTT
- | TRBJ1-5 | TRBV7-8 | - | CASSLVPVQPQHF | TGTGCCAGCAGCTTAGTACCGGTCCAGCCCCAGCATTTT
- | TRBJ2-7 | TRBV27 | few | CASSWGPPDSYEQYF | TGTGCCAGCAGTTGGGGGCCTCCGGACTCCTACGAGCAGTACTTC
- | TRBJ2-7 | TRBV27 | - | CASSLTSRSVLYF | TGTGCCAGCAGCCTTACCTCTAGGTCGGTTCTGTACTTC
TRBD1 | TRBJ1-2 | TRBV3-1/TRBV3-2 | - | CASSQDPTGVSYGYTF | TGTGCCAGCAGCCAAGATCCGACAGGGGTTAGCTATGGCTACACCTTC
- | TRBJ2-1 | TRBV3-1/TRBV3-2 | - | CASTYEDIQFF | TGTGCCAGCACTTATGAGGACATTCAGTTCTTC
TRBD1 | TRBJ2-7 | TRBV28 | - | CASSFSLQGLSYEQYF | TGTGCCAGCAGTTTCTCTCTACAGGGGCTCTCCTACGAGCAGTACTTC
TRBD1 | TRBJ1-5 | TRBV6-5 | - | CASSRTGESRQPQHF | TGTGCCAGCAGTCGTACAGGGGAATCGCGACAGCCCCAGCATTTT
- | TRBJ2-6 | TRBV4-2 | once | CASSRTRASPSSGANVLTF | TGTGCCAGCAGCCGGACGAGGGCAAGCCCGAGCTCTGGGGCCAACGTCCTGACTTTC
- | TRBJ1-4 | TRBV2 | - | CASSEQGRYEKLFF | TGTGCCAGCAGTGAACAGGGGAGATATGAAAAACTGTTTTTT
- | TRBJ1-5 | TRBV19 | once | CASSQYRELRNQPQHF | TGTGCCAGTAGTCAATACAGGGAACTCCGCAATCAGCCCCAGCATTTT
- | TRBJ1-2 | TRBV3-1/TRBV3-2 | - | CASSLLDRSNYGYTF | TGTGCCAGCAGTCTGCTCGACAGGAGTAACTATGGCTACACCTTC
- | TRBJ1-4 | TRBV7-9 | - | CASSLGSSNEKLFF | TGTGCCAGCAGCTTGGGCTCGTCTAATGAAAAACTGTTTTTT
- | TRBJ2-1 | TRBV18 | - | CASSRYQSPGNEQFF | TGTGCCAGCTCACGCTATCAAAGCCCTGGCAATGAGCAGTTCTTC
TRBD2 | TRBJ2-5 | TRBV19 | - | CASSKGLGDRETQYF | TGTGCCAGTAGTAAGGGACTAGGGGATCGAGAGACCCAGTACTTC
- | TRBJ1-6 | TRBV27 | few | CASSVGLENSPLHF | TGTGCCAGCAGTGTCGGTCTGGAGAATTCACCCCTCCACTTT
- | TRBJ1-5 | TRBV2 | few | CASGQVSGQPQHF | TGTGCCAGCGGGCAGGTGAGCGGGCAGCCCCAGCATTTT
TRBD2 | TRBJ2-1 | TRBV5-4 | - | CASSPLAGGPGSYNEQFF | TGTGCCAGCAGTCCTCTAGCGGGGGGGCCGGGCTCCTACAATGAGCAGTTCTTC